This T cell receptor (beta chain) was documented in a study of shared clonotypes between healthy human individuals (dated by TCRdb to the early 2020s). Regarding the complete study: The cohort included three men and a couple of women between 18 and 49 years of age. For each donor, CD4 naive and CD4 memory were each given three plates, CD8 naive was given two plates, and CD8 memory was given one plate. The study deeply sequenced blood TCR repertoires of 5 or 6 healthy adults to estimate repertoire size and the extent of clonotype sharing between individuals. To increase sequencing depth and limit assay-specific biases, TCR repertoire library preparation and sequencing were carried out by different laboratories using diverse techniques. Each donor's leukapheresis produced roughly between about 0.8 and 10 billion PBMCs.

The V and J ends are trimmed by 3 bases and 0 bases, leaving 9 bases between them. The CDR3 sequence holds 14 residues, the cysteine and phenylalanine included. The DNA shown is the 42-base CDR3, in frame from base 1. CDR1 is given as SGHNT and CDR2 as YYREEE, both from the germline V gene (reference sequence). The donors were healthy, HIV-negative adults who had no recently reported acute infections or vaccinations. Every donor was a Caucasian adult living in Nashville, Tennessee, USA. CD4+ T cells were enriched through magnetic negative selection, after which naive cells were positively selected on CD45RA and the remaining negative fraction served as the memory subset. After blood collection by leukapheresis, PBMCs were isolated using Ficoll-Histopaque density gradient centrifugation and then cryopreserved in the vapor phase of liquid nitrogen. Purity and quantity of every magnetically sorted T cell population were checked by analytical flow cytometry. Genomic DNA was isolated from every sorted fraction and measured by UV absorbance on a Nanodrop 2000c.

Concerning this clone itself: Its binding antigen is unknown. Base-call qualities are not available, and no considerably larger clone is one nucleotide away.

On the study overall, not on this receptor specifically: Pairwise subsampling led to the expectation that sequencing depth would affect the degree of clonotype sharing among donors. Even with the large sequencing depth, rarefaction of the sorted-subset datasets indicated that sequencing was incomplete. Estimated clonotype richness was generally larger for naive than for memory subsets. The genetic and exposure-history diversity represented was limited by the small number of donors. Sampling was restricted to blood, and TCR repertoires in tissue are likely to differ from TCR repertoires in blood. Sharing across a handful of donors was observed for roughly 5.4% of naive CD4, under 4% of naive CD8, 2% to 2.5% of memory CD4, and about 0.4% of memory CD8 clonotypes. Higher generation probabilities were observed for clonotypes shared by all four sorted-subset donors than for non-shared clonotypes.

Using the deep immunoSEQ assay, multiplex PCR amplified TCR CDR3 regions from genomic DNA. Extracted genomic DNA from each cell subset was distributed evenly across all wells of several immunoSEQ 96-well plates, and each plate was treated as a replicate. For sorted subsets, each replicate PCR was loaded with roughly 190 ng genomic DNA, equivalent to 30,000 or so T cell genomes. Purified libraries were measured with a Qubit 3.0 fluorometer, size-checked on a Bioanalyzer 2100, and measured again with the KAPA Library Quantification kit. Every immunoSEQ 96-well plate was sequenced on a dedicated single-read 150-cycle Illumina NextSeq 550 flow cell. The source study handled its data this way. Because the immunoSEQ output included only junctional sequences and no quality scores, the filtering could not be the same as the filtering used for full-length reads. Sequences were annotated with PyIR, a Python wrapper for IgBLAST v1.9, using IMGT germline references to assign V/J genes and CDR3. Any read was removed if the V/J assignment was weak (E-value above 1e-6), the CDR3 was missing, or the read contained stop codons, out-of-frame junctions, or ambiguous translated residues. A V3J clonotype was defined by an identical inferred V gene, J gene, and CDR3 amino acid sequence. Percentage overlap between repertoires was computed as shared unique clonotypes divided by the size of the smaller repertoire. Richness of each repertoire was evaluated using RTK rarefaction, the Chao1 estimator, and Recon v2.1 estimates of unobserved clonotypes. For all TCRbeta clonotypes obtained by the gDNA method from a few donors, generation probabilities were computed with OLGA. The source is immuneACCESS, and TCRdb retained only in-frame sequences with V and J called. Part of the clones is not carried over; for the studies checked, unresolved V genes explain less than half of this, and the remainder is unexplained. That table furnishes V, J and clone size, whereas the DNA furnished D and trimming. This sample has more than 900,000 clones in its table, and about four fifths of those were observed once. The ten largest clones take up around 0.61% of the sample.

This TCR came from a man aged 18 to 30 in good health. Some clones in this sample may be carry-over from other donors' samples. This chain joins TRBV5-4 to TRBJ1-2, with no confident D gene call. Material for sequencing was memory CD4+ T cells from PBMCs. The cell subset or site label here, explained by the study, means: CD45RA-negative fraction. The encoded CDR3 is CASSSARANYGYTF. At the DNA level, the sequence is TGTGCCAGCAGCTCAGCTCGAGCTAACTATGGCTACACCTTC. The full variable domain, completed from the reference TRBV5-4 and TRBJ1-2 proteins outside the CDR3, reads ETGVTQSPTHLIKTRGQQVTLRCSSQSGHNTVSWYQQALGQGPQFIFQYYREEENGRGNFPPRFSGLQFPNYSSELNVNALELDDSALYLCASSSARANYGYTFGSGTRLTVV.